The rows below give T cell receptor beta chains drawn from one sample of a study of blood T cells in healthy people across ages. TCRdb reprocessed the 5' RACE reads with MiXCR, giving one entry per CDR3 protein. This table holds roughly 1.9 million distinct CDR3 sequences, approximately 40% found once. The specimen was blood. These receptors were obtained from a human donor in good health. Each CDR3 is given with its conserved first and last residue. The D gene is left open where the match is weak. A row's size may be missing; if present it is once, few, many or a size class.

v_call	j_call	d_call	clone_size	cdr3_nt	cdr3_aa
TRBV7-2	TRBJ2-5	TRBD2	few	TGTGCCAGCAGCCCGGTTCGGGAGGCGAGAGAGACCCAGTACTTC	CASSPVREARETQYF
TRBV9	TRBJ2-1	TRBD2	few	TGTGCCAGCAGCATTAGCGGGGGGGCGATCTACAATGAGCAGTTCTTC	CASSISGGAIYNEQFF
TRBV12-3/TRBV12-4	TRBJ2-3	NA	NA	TGTGCCAGCAGTATTAGCGTATACACAGATACGCAGTATTTT	CASSISVYTDTQYF
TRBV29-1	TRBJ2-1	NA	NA	TGCAGCGTTCGGCAGACCGGGAACAATGAGCAGTTCTTC	CSVRQTGNNEQFF
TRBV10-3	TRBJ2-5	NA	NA	TGTGCCAGAAAGGGTGTCCTAGCTCAAGAGACCCAGTACTTC	CARKGVLAQETQYF
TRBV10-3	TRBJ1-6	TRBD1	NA	TGTGCCACCCGTCCCGGGACAGGGGAGAGTTCACCCCTCCACTTT	CATRPGTGESSPLHF
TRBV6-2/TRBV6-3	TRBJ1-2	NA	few	TGTGCCACCTCTCGAGGTCCAGCTAACTATGGCTACACCTTC	CATSRGPANYGYTF
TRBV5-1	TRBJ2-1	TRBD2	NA	TGCGCCAGCAGCATAGCGGGGCCAGACAATGAGCAGTTCTTC	CASSIAGPDNEQFF
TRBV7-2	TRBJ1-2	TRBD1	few	TGTGCCAGCAGCTTCCGACAGGGAGTTAATCGTTATGGCTACACCTTC	CASSFRQGVNRYGYTF
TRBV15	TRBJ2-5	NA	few	TGTGCCACCAGCAGAGATCCTAACAGTCAAGAGACCCAGTACTTC	CATSRDPNSQETQYF
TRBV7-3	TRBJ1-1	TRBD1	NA	TGTGCCAGCAGCTTAATTGGGACAGGGGGCGAAGCTTTCTTT	CASSLIGTGGEAFF
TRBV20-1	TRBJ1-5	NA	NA	TGCAGTGCTAGGGTGGTCGGGGGGCCGGGTCAGCCCCAGCATTTT	CSARVVGGPGQPQHF
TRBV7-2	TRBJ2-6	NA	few	TGTGCCAGCAGCCCAGGTGGACCGCCCTCTGGGGCCAACGTCCTGACTTTC	CASSPGGPPSGANVLTF
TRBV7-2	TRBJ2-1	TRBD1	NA	TGTGCCAGCAGTCCCGGGACAGGGGGCAAATATGAGCAGTTCTTC	CASSPGTGGKYEQFF
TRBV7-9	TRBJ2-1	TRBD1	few	TGTGCCAGCACCCGAGGGGCAGGGGGCTCATATGAGCAGTTCTTC	CASTRGAGGSYEQFF
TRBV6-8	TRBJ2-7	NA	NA	TGTGCCAACGATGGACCTACAGGGTCTCCCTCCTACGAGCAGTACTTC	CANDGPTGSPSYEQYF
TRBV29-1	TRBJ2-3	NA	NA	TGCAGCGTGATAAGGACAGTTCAGCCAGATACGCAGTATTTT	CSVIRTVQPDTQYF
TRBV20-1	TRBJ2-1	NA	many	TGCAGTGCTAGAGGAGGGGGGATGCATGAGCAGTTCTTC	CSARGGGMHEQFF
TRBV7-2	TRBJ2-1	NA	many	TGTGCCAGCAGCTTAGCGGGGCCCTCCTACAATGAGCAGTTCTTC	CASSLAGPSYNEQFF
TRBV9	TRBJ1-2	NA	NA	TGTGCCAGCAGCGCACCCTCTAACTATGGCTACACCTTC	CASSAPSNYGYTF
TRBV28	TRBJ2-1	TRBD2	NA	TGTGCCAGCACCGCCGGGAGGAGCGGGGGCCCGACCTACAATGAGCAGTTCTTC	CASTAGRSGGPTYNEQFF
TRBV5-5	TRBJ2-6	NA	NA	TGTGCCAGCACCCGGGGCACAAACTCTGGGGCCAACGTCCTGACTTTC	CASTRGTNSGANVLTF
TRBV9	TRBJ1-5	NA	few	TGTGCCAGCAGCGACGGGTCGAATCAGCCCCAGCATTTT	CASSDGSNQPQHF
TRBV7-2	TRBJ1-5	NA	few	TGTGCCAGCAGCTTAGCTGGCAGTCATCAGCCCCAGCATTTT	CASSLAGSHQPQHF
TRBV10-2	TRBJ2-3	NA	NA	TGCGCCAGCAGGGAGCGGGCCAGCACAGATACGCAGTATTTT	CASRERASTDTQYF
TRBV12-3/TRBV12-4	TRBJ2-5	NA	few	TGTGCCAGCAGTTTAACGCGAGACAGCCAAGAGACCCAGTACTTC	CASSLTRDSQETQYF
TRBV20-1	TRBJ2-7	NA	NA	TGCAGTGCTAGAGATCCACACGACGTTAAATACGAGCAGTACTTC	CSARDPHDVKYEQYF
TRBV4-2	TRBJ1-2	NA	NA	TGTGCCAGCAGCCGGCCCTTCCCTGGGGGAGGGACTGGCTACACCTTC	CASSRPFPGGGTGYTF
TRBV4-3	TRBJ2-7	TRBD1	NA	TGCGCCAGCAGCGTCAGTACCGGGACAGGGGTCTACGAGCAGTACTTC	CASSVSTGTGVYEQYF
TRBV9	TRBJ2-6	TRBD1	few	TGTGCCAGCAGCGGACAGGGGGCAATAGCTGGGGCCAACGTCCTGACTTTC	CASSGQGAIAGANVLTF
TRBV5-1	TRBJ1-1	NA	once	TGCGCCAGCACCCCTGGAGACGGACCGAACACTGAAGCTTTCTTT	CASTPGDGPNTEAFF
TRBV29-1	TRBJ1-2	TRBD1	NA	TGCAGCTCAACGGACAGGGGCGATTATGGCTACACCTTC	CSSTDRGDYGYTF
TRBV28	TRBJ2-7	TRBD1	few	TGTGCCAGCAGTACGCACGGGACAGTTAACTACGAGCAGTACTTC	CASSTHGTVNYEQYF
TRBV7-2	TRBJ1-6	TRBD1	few	TGTGCCAGCAGCGGACAGGTCTCACCCCTCCACTTT	CASSGQVSPLHF
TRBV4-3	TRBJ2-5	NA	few	TGCGCCAGCAGCCAAGTCTCGGTGGGGCAAGAGACCCAGTACTTC	CASSQVSVGQETQYF
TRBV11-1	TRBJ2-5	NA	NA	TGTGCCAGCAGCTTGGGTGGGGGGCCCTACCAACCCTTGACCCAGTACTTC	CASSLGGGPYQPLTQYF
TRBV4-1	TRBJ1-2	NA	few	TGCGCCAGCAGCCGGAAGGGGGAGGATGGCTACACCTTC	CASSRKGEDGYTF
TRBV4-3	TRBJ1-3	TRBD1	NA	TGCGCCAGCAGCCACTTCAAGGGGGGACAGGGGGCTGGAAACACCATATATTTT	CASSHFKGGQGAGNTIYF
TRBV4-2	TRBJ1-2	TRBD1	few	TGTGCCAGCAGCCAAGAATACGAGGACAGGGAGGTCTATGGCTACACCTTC	CASSQEYEDREVYGYTF
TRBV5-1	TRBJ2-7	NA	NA	TGCGCCAGCAGCTTGGCAGACGGTAGCAGATACGAGCAGTACTTC	CASSLADGSRYEQYF
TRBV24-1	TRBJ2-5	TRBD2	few	TGTGCCACCAGTGAAACGACTAGCGGAAGAACTAAGTACTTC	CATSETTSGRTKYF
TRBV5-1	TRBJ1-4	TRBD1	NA	TGCGCCAGAGGACAGGGAACAACTAATGAAAAACTGTTTTTT	CARGQGTTNEKLFF
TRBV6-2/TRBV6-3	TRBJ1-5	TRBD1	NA	TGTGCCAGCAGTTCCGGACAGGGGGCACGACAGCCCCAGCATTTT	CASSSGQGARQPQHF
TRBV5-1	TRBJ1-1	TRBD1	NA	TGCGCCAGCAGCCTAAGCCGGACAGGAGACACTGAAGCTTTCTTT	CASSLSRTGDTEAFF
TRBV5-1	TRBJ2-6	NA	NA	TGCGCCAGCAGCTTGGAGGTCGGGGGCTCTGGGGCCAACGCCCTGACTTTC	CASSLEVGGSGANALTF
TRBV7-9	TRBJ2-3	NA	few	TGTGCCAGCAGCTTAGGGGCAGTACCCCCCTCCGAAGATACGCAGTATTTT	CASSLGAVPPSEDTQYF
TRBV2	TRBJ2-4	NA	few	TGTGCCAGCAGACTTGAGGTCATTCAGTACTTC	CASRLEVIQYF